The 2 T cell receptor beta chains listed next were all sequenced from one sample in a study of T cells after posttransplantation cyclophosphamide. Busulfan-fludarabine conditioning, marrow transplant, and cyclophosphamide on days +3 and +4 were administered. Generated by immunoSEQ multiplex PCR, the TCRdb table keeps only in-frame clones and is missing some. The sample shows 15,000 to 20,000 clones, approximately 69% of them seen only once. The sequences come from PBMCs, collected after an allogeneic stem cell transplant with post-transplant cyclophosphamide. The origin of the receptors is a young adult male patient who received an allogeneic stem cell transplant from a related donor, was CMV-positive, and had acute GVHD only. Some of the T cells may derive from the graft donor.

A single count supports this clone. CDR3 bases: TGCGCCAGCAGCCCGGACAGGGGGCGATCTGGCTACACCTTC. Its translation: CASSPDRGRSGYTF. The chain links TRBV5-1 to TRBJ1-2, with TRBD1 matching 11 bases. This CDR3 has 14 residues. The trim removed 4 bases at V and 7 bases at J, leaving 6 bases unmatched. Germline V lookup: CDR1 SGHRS, CDR2 YFSETQ.

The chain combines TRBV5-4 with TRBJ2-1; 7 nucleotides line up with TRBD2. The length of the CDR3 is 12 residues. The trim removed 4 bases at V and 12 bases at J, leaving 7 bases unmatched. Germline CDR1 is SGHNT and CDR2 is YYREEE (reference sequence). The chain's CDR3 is CASSLPGEGQFF. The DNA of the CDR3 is TGTGCCAGCAGCCTGCCCGGGGAGGGGCAGTTCTTC.